This is a list of T cell receptor beta chains from one sample in a study of blood T cell repertoires in COVID-19. Repertoires were generated with immunoSEQ multiplex PCR, while TCRdb's copy carries only in-frame clones and drops some. The table records about 180,000 clones, around 85% of them present only once. Sequenced sample: PBMCs or T cells enriched from blood (not recorded which). These receptors all stem from a man aged 35 to 55 who had recovered from COVID-19. Both conserved end residues are part of each CDR3. A D gene is named only where the DNA matches it firmly. Expanded clones get a size class; other rows say once, few or many, or leave the size out.

J gene | D gene | clone size | V gene | CDR3 DNA | CDR3 protein
TRBJ1-2 | TRBD1 | - | TRBV11-1 | TGTGCCAGCACCTTGACAGGGACTAACTATGGCTACACCTTC | CASTLTGTNYGYTF
TRBJ2-7 | - | - | TRBV5-4 | TGTGCCAGCAGCTTGAGTCTGGGGGCTTCCTACGAGCAGTACTTC | CASSLSLGASYEQYF
TRBJ2-2 | - | - | TRBV12-5 | TGTGCTAGTGGTTTGTTAAGCGGGACCGGGGAGCTGTTTTTT | CASGLLSGTGELFF
TRBJ2-7 | - | - | TRBV19 | TGTGCCAGTAGTCCTCGACAGGGGAGGGACGAGCAGTACTTC | CASSPRQGRDEQYF
TRBJ1-4 | - | - | TRBV30 | TGTGCCTGGAATCGTGACTTTAATGAAAAACTGTTTTTT | CAWNRDFNEKLFF
TRBJ1-1 | - | few | TRBV9 | TGTGCCAGCAGCGTAGATGGGAGGGGGGAGAACACTGAAGCTTTCTTT | CASSVDGRGENTEAFF
TRBJ2-7 | - | - | TRBV11-3 | TGTGCCAGCAGCTTGAATTGGGGGCGGTACGAGCAGTACTTC | CASSLNWGRYEQYF
TRBJ2-3 | TRBD2 | - | TRBV2 | TGTGCCACGGGCCCAGGCGGTAGGGAGGGTACAGATACGCAGTATTTT | CATGPGGREGTDTQYF
TRBJ1-5 | TRBD1 | once | TRBV4-1 | TGCGCCAGCAGCCAAGTTACACAGGGGCAGCCCCAGCATTTT | CASSQVTQGQPQHF
TRBJ2-2 | - | - | TRBV6-4 | TGTGCCAGCAGTGCGGGGGAATTATCGAACACCGGGGAGCTGTTTTTT | CASSAGELSNTGELFF
TRBJ1-5 | - | - | TRBV28 | TGTGCCAGCGGAAAAAGGACAGTCGGAAATCAGCCCCAGCATTTT | CASGKRTVGNQPQHF
TRBJ1-5 | TRBD1 | - | TRBV29-1 | TGCAGCGTCACGACAGGGAATAGCAATCAGCCCCAGCATTTT | CSVTTGNSNQPQHF
TRBJ2-3 | - | - | TRBV6-5 | TGTGCCAGCAGGGCATGGGGAGGAGATACGCAGTATTTT | CASRAWGGDTQYF
TRBJ1-2 | TRBD1 | - | TRBV30 | TGTGCCTGGAGTTTCTTCGGGACAGGGGTCGGCTACACCTTC | CAWSFFGTGVGYTF
TRBJ2-1 | - | - | TRBV18 | TGTGCCAGCTCAACAAACAGGGGAGGCACTGAGCAGTTCTTC | CASSTNRGGTEQFF
TRBJ1-2 | TRBD1 | - | TRBV6-5 | TGTGCCAGCAGTTACTCCCGGACAGGGAACTATGGCTACACCTTC | CASSYSRTGNYGYTF
TRBJ1-5 | - | - | TRBV4-2 | TGTGCCAGCAGCCAAGATCCTAAGTCCGATCAGCCCCAGCATTTT | CASSQDPKSDQPQHF
TRBJ2-3 | TRBD1 | - | TRBV5-1 | TGCGCCAGCAGCTCTTGGGACAGGGGCGCAGATACGCAGTATTTT | CASSSWDRGADTQYF
TRBJ1-2 | TRBD1 | - | TRBV5-6 | TGTGCCAGCAGCAAGTCCCGGGACAGGGCCGGTGGCTACACCTTC | CASSKSRDRAGGYTF
TRBJ1-5 | - | once | TRBV7-2 | TGTGCCAGCAGCTATACCGGGGGGGCATCTCAGCCCCAGCATTTT | CASSYTGGASQPQHF
TRBJ1-1 | - | few | TRBV19 | TGTGCCAGTAGTCGGGGATGGGACACTGAAGCTTTCTTT | CASSRGWDTEAFF
TRBJ1-2 | TRBD1 | - | TRBV25-1 | TGTGCCAGCAGTGACACAGGGGGAGTGGGCTACACCTTC | CASSDTGGVGYTF
TRBJ1-1 | TRBD1 | - | TRBV9 | TGTGCCAGCAGCTTCCTTAGGGGGCGCATGGACACTGAAGCTTTCTTT | CASSFLRGRMDTEAFF
TRBJ1-2 | - | - | TRBV9 | TGTGCCAGCAGCGTAGGTTCTTTGGGTGTGGGGAGTAATGGCTACACCTTC | CASSVGSLGVGSNGYTF
TRBJ1-1 | - | once | TRBV5-6 | TGTGCCAGCAGCTTGTTAGTGGCAGGATCCACTGAAGCTTTCTTT | CASSLLVAGSTEAFF
TRBJ1-4 | TRBD1 | - | TRBV19 | TGTGCCAGTAGTGCGCTGCCGAGGGGGCTTGGTGAAAAACTGTTTTTT | CASSALPRGLGEKLFF
TRBJ1-5 | - | - | TRBV28 | TGTGCCAGCTTTAGAAATCAGCCCCAGCATTTT | CASFRNQPQHF
TRBJ2-1 | TRBD2 | - | TRBV28 | TGTGCCAGCAGCCCTTGGACTAGCGCGGACAATGAGCAGTTCTTC | CASSPWTSADNEQFF
TRBJ1-2 | - | - | TRBV24-1 | TGTGCCACCGGGGACATCTTCTATGGCTACACCTTC | CATGDIFYGYTF
TRBJ2-7 | - | - | TRBV5-1 | TGCGCCAGCAGCTTGAGGCTCGGAGAACACTACGAGCAGTACTTC | CASSLRLGEHYEQYF
TRBJ1-3 | - | - | TRBV27 | TGTGCCAGCAGTTCTGCAGGGATGGCTGGAAACACCATATATTTT | CASSSAGMAGNTIYF
TRBJ1-2 | TRBD1 | - | TRBV4-1 | TGCGCCAGCAGCCAAGTGGGACAGGGTGACTATGGCTACACCTTC | CASSQVGQGDYGYTF
TRBJ1-6 | - | - | TRBV15 | TGTGCCACCAGCATCTTTAATAATTCACCCCTCCACTTT | CATSIFNNSPLHF
TRBJ2-3 | TRBD2 | - | TRBV5-6 | TGTGCCAGCACCAAACTAGCGGCTAGCACAGATACGCAGTATTTT | CASTKLAASTDTQYF
TRBJ1-3 | TRBD1 | - | TRBV7-6 | TGTGCCAGCAGCTCGGGACAGGGGCGCTCTGGAAACACCATATATTTT | CASSSGQGRSGNTIYF
TRBJ2-1 | TRBD1 | - | TRBV24-1 | TGTGCCACCAGTTCGTCCCAGGGGGCTCGAAGCTCCTACAATGAGCAGTTCTTC | CATSSSQGARSSYNEQFF